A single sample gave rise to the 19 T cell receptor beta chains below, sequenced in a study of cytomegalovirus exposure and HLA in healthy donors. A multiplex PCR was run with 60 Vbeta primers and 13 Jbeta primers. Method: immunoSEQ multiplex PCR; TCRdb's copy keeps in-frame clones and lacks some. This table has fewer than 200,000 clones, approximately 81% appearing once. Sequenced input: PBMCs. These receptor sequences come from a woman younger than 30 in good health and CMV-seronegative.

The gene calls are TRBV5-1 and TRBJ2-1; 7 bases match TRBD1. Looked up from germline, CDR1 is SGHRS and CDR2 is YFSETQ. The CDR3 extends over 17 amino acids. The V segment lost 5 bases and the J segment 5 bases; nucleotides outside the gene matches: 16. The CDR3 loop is CASRVQGIRGRNNEQFF. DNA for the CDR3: TGCGCCAGCAGGGTACAGGGAATAAGGGGGCGAAACAATGAGCAGTTCTTC.

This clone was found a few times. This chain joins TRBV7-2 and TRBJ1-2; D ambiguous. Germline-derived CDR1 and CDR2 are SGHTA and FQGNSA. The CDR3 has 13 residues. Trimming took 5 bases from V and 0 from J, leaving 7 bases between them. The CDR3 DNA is TGTGCCAGCAGCCCAGACACTAACTATGGCTACACCTTC. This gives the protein CASSPDTNYGYTF.

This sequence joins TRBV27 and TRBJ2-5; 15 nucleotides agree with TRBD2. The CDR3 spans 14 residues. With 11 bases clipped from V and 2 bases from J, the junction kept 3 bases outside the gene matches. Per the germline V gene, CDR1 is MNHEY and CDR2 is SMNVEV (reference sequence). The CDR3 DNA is TGTGCCGGACTAGCGGGAGGGGTACAAGAGACCCAGTACTTC. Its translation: CAGLAGGVQETQYF.

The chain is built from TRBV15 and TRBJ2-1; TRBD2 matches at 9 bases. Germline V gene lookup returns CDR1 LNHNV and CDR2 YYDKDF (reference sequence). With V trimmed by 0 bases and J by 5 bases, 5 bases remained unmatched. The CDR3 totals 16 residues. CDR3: CATSRDLAGPHNEQFF. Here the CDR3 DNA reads TGTGCCACCAGCAGAGACCTAGCGGGGCCGCACAATGAGCAGTTCTTC.

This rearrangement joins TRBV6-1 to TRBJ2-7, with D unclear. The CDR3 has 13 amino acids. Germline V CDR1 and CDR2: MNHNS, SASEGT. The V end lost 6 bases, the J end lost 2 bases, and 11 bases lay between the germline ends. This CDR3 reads CASRKTEAYEQYF. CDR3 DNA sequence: TGTGCCAGCAGGAAAACAGAAGCCTACGAGCAGTACTTC.

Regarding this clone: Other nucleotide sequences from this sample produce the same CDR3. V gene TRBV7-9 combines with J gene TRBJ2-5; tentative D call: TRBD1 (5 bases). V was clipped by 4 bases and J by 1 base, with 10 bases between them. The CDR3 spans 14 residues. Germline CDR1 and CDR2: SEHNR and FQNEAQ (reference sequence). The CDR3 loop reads CASSSTGIQETQYF. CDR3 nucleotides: TGTGCCAGCAGCTCTACAGGAATCCAAGAGACCCAGTACTTC.

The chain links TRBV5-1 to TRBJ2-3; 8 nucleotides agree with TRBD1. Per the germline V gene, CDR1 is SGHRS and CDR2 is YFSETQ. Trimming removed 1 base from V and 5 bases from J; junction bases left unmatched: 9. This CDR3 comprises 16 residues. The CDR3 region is CASSLITGGSGDTQYF. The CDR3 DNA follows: TGCGCCAGCAGCTTGATCACAGGGGGGTCGGGAGATACGCAGTATTTT.

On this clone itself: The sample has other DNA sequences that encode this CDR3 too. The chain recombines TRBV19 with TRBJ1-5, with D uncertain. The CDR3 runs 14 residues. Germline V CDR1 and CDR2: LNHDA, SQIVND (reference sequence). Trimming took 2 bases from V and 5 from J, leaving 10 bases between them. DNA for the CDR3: TGTGCCAGTAGTATACGGCGGGTGGATCAGCCCCAGCATTTT. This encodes CASSIRRVDQPQHF.

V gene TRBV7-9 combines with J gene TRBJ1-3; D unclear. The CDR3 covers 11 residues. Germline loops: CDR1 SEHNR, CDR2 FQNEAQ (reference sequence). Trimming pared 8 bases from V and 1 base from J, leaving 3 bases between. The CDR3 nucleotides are TGTGCCAGCCTGTCTGGAAACACCATATATTTT. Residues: CASLSGNTIYF.

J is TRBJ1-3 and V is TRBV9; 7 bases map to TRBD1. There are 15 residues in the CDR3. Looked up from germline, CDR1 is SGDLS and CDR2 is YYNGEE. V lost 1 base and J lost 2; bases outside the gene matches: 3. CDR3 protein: CASSVTQGAGNTIYF. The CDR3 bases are TGTGCCAGCAGCGTAACCCAGGGGGCTGGAAACACCATATATTTT.

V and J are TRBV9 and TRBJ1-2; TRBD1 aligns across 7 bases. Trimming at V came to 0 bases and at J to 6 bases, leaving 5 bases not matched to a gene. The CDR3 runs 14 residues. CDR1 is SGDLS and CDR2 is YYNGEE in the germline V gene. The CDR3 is CASSVAAGGDGYTF. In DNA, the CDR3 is TGTGCCAGCAGCGTAGCCGCAGGGGGAGATGGCTACACCTTC.

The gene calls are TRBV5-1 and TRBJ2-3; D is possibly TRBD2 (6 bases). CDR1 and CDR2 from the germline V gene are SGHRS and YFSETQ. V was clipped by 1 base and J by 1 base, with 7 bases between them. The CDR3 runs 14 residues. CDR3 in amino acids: CASSLPSGTDTQYF. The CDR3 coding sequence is TGCGCCAGCAGCTTGCCTAGCGGCACAGATACGCAGTATTTT.

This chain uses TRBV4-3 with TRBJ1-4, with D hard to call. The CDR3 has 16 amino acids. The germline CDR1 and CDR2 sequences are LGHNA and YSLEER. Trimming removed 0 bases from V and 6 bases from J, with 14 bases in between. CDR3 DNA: TGCGCCAGCAGCCAAGATAGAAAATTTTTAGATGAAAAACTGTTTTTT. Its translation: CASSQDRKFLDEKLFF.

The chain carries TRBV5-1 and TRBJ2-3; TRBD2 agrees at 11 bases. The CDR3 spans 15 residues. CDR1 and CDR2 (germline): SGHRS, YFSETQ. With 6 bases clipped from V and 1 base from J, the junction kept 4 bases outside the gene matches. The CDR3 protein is CASNLLAGGTDTQYF. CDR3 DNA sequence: TGCGCCAGCAACCTACTAGCGGGAGGCACAGATACGCAGTATTTT.

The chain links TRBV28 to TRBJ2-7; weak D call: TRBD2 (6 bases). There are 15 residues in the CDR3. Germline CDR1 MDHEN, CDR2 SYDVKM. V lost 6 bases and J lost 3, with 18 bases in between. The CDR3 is CASSPIAGLYYEQYF. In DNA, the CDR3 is TGTGCCAGCAGCCCCATCGCGGGACTCTACTACGAGCAGTACTTC.

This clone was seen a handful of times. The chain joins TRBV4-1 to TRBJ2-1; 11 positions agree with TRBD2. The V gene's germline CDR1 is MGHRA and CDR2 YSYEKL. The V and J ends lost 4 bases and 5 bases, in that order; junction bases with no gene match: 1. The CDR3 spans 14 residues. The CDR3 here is CASSPGLADNEQFF. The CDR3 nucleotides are TGCGCCAGCAGCCCGGGACTAGCGGACAATGAGCAGTTCTTC.

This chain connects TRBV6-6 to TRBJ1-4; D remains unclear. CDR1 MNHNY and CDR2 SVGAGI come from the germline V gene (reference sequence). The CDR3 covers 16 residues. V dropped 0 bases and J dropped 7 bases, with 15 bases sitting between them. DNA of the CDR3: TGTGCCAGCAGTTACTCCCGGCAAGGGAGTGGTGAAAAACTGTTTTTT. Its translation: CASSYSRQGSGEKLFF.

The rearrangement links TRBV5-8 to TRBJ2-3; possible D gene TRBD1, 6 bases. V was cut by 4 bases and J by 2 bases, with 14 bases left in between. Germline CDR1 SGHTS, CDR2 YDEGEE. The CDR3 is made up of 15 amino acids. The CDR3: CASSKSDSPTDTQYF. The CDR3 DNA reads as TGTGCCAGCAGCAAATCGGACAGCCCCACAGATACGCAGTATTTT.

The CDR3 sequence: CASSLASGLAGREFF. Here the CDR3 DNA reads TGTGCCAGCAGTTTGGCCTCGGGCCTAGCGGGAAGGGAGTTCTTC. The gene calls are TRBV28 and TRBJ2-1; 9 bases agree with TRBD2. The CDR3 consists of 15 residues. With 3 bases clipped from V and 14 bases from J, the junction kept 14 bases outside the gene matches. Germline V gives CDR1 MDHEN, CDR2 SYDVKM.